Included here is one TCR beta chain sequence, with context. This CDR3 contains 15 residues. The germline CDR1 and CDR2 sequences are SGHVS and FNYEAQ. Trimming at V came to 5 bases and at J to 1 base, leaving 6 bases not matched to a gene. The source of the sample is a study of blood T cell repertoires in COVID-19. Study-level background: Sample material is recorded as cDNA or gDNA derived from T cells, B-cell-depleted T cells, or PBMCs.

Profiling relied on immunoSEQ multiplex PCR, and the TCRdb table lists in-frame clones only, not all of them. The profile shows approximately 390,000 clones, over 75% of them singletons. Sequenced: peripheral blood. This TCR came from a woman aged 55-69 years with COVID-19, enrolled during active disease. The chain joins TRBV7-6 to TRBJ2-5, with 8 bases lining up with TRBD1. The chain's CDR3 is CASSPRQGPQETQYF. CDR3 sequence (DNA): TGTGCCAGCAGCCCCCGACAGGGGCCCCAAGAGACCCAGTACTTC.